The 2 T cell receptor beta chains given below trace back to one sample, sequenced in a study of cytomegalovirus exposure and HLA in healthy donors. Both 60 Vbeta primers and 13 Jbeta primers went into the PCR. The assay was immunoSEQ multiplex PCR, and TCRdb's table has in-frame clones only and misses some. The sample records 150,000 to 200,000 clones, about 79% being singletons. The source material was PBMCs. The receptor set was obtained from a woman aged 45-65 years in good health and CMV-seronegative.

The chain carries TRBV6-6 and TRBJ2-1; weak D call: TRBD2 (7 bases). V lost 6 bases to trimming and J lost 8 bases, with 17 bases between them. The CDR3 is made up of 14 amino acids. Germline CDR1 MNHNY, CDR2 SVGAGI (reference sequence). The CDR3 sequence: CASRKGGGQYEQFF. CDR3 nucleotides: TGTGCCAGCAGGAAAGGGGGGGGGCAGTATGAGCAGTTCTTC.

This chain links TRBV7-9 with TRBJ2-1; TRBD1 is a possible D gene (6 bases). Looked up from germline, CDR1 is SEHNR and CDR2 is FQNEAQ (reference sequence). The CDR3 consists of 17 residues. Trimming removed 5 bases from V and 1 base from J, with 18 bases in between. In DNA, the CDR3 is TGTGCCAGCAGCGGGACCCAGGGGCGCGGGTCCTACAATGAGCAGTTCTTC. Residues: CASSGTQGRGSYNEQFF.